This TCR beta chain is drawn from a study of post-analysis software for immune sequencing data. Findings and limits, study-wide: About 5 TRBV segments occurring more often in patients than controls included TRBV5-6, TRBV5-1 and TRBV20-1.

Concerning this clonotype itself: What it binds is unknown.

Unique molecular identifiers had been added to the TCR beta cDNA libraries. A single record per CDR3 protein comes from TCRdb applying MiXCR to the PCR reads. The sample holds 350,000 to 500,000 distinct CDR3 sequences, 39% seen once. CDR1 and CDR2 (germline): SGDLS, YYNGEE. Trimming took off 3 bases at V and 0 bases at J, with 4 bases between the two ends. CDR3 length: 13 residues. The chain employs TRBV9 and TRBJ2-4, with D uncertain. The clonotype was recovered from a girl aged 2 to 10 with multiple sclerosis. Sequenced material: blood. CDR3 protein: CASSGLAKNIQYF. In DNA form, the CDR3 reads TGTGCCAGCAGCGGGTTAGCCAAAAACATTCAGTACTTC. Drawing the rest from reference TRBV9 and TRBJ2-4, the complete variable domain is DSGVTQTPKHLITATGQRVTLRCSPRSGDLSVYWYQQSLDQGLQFLIQYYNGEERAKGNILERFSAQQFPDLHSELNLSSLELGDSALYFCASSGLAKNIQYFGAGTRLSVL.